This T cell receptor beta chain came from a study of T cell repertoires in ileal Crohn's disease. Across the whole study: Patients had a median approximately 7.2-year disease duration, and about 36% were active smokers. The MI sample came from the proximal margin of the surgical specimen.

The time point denotes: proximal margin of the surgical specimen (macroscopically non-inflamed). Libraries were prepared by immunoSEQ multiplex PCR; TCRdb keeps only in-frame clonotypes and omits some of them. The repertoire holds 7,000 or so clones, with around 70% as singletons. CDR1 SGDLS and CDR2 YYNGEE come from the germline V gene. This CDR3 region has 15 residues. V dropped 5 bases and J dropped 10; count of bases not matched to a gene: 14. This sequence originates from an adult with Crohn's disease. The gene calls are TRBV9 and TRBJ2-1; 8 bases match TRBD2. The sequencing sample was made of ileal tissue. CDR3 nucleotides: TGTGCCAGCAGTCGTAGCGGGACTAGTCAGAACGAGCAGTTCTTC. It encodes CASSRSGTSQNEQFF.